One and the same sample provided the 10 T cell receptor beta chains below, sequenced in a study of beta chain features in type 1 diabetes. Investigators reverse transcribed all isolated RNA, so they sequenced expressed TCRB transcripts. Here immunoSEQ multiplex PCR was the method, and the copy in TCRdb shows in-frame clones only, minus some. The table records around 300,000 clones, approximately 10% of them present only once. Sequences were obtained from naive CD4+ T cells from blood. The source is a woman aged 25 to 39 in good health.

This clone has only a few counts. V and J are TRBV19 and TRBJ2-3; 7 positions match TRBD2. Germline assignment: CDR1 LNHDA and CDR2 SQIVND (reference sequence). The CDR3 has 18 residues. Trimming cost V 6 bases and J 6 bases; bases outside gene matches: 21. CDR3 sequence (DNA): TGTGCCAGTAGGAGGGGTCGGGACTACCGATCTCCCAGGGATACGCAGTATTTT. It translates to CASRRGRDYRSPRDTQYF.

This clone showed up just a few times. V is TRBV7-2 and J is TRBJ2-5; 7 bases are a match to TRBD1. This CDR3 spans 16 amino acids. The germline V gene encodes CDR1 SGHTA and CDR2 FQGNSA. Germline trimming cut 1 base from V and 6 bases from J; bases unmatched to any gene: 11. The CDR3 protein is CASSLVSRTGVKTQYF. The CDR3 DNA reads TGTGCCAGCAGCTTAGTGAGCAGGACAGGTGTAAAGACCCAGTACTTC.

This clone occurred a few times. This sequence joins TRBV9 and TRBJ2-5; TRBD2 matches 16 bases. Per germline, CDR1 SGDLS and CDR2 YYNGEE. The J segment lost 5 bases and the V segment lost 4 bases, leaving 14 bases of the junction unmatched. The CDR3 covers 19 residues. The CDR3 loop is CASSSRRGTSGRAVETQYF. DNA of the CDR3: TGTGCCAGCAGCTCGAGGAGGGGGACTAGCGGGAGGGCCGTGGAGACCCAGTACTTC.

This clone has more than one count but fewer than ten. CDR3: CASSGKGVNTQYF. The DNA of the CDR3 is TGTGCCAGTAGCGGGAAGGGGGTAAATACGCAGTATTTT. This chain links TRBV30 with TRBJ2-3; 8 positions match TRBD2. The J segment lost 7 bases and the V segment lost 8 bases, leaving 11 bases of the junction unmatched. Germline CDR1 is GTSNPN and CDR2 is SVGIG (reference sequence). The CDR3 runs 13 residues. The full variable domain, with the rest looked up from reference TRBV30 and TRBJ2-3, is SQTIHQWPATLVQPVGSPLSLECTVEGTSNPNLYWYRQAAGRGLQLLFYSVGIGQISSEVPQNLSASRPQDRQFILSSKKLLLSDSGFYLCASSGKGVNTQYFGPGTRLTVL.

This clone appeared a few times. This chain uses TRBV10-3 with TRBJ2-1; 8 nucleotides align to TRBD2. V shed 4 bases and J 5 bases; nucleotides not matched to a gene: 4. The CDR3 has 14 amino acids. The germline V gene has CDR1 ENHRY and CDR2 SYGVKD. The CDR3 nucleotides are TGTGCCATCAGTGTGTTAGCGGGACACAATGAGCAGTTCTTC. Its protein product is CAISVLAGHNEQFF.

This clone showed up just a few times. V is TRBV18 and J is TRBJ1-2; D gene ambiguous. The CDR3 covers 16 residues. Trimming shortened V by 3 bases and J by 0 bases, and 14 bases separated the two germline ends. The germline CDR1 and CDR2 sequences are KGHSH and LQKENI. CDR3 nucleotides: TGTGCCAGCTCACCGACTCTACCTGCCCCTAACTATGGCTACACCTTC. Translated, it gives CASSPTLPAPNYGYTF.

This clone was observed a few times. The CDR3 DNA reads TGTGCCAGCACAGGGTTAGAGACCCAGTACTTC. Residues: CASTGLETQYF. The gene calls are TRBV2 and TRBJ2-5; possibly TRBD1 for D (5 bases). The CDR3 is 11 amino acids. Trimming took 7 bases from V and 4 from J, leaving 7 bases between them. Germline V CDR1 and CDR2: SNHLY, FYNNEI.

This clone was counted only a few times. This chain joins TRBV2 and TRBJ2-7; possible D gene TRBD2, 6 bases. V gave up 4 bases and J gave up 3 bases, with 10 bases separating them. This CDR3 is 13 amino acids long. The germline V gene has CDR1 SNHLY and CDR2 FYNNEI. The CDR3, as DNA: TGTGCCAGCAGTGGACCCGGGAGCTACGAGCAGTACTTC. This translates into CASSGPGSYEQYF.

The V and J genes are TRBV30 and TRBJ1-4; 9 bases map to TRBD1. This CDR3 comprises 12 residues. Trimming removed 5 bases from V and 7 bases from J; junction bases left unmatched: 2. Per the germline V gene, CDR1 is GTSNPN and CDR2 is SVGIG (reference sequence). CDR3 bases: TGTGCCTGGGGGGGACAGGGTGAAAAACTGTTTTTT. Translation gives CAWGGQGEKLFF.

This rearrangement joins TRBV6-6 to TRBJ2-1; D possibly corresponds to TRBD2 (5 bases). The germline V and J ends were trimmed by 0 bases and 5 bases, with 5 bases remaining between them. CDR3 length: 13 residues. Germline lookup yields CDR1 MNHNY and CDR2 SVGAGI (reference sequence). The DNA for the CDR3 is TGTGCCAGCAGTTACTCTAGCGACAATGAGCAGTTCTTC. Translated: CASSYSSDNEQFF.